A few counts support the clone carrying this TCR beta chain. The antigen is unknown. Uncontrolled infection, other autoimmune disease, pregnancy and lactation each barred patients from inclusion. When hyperthyroidism was first diagnosed, the blood sample was taken, preceding any ophthalmopathy symptoms. This sample is drawn from a study of T cells in Graves' hyperthyroidism and ophthalmopathy. Study-level results: Expanded thyroid clonotypes (above 0.001) were mostly also found in blood.

RNA transcripts provided the source from which TCR beta CDR3 regions were amplified. HTBI primers were the set used in a first-round RT-PCR of the TCR CDR3. TCRdb called the multiplex PCR reads again in MiXCR, with one record for every CDR3 protein. The sample comprises approximately 360,000 distinct CDR3 sequences, about 15% of which are singletons, and 28% rests with the top ten. Germline V gene data show CDR1 as MGHDK and CDR2 as SYGVNS. V was cut by 4 bases and J by 2 bases, with 14 bases left in between. This CDR3 has 15 residues. The chain recombines TRBV25-1 with TRBJ1-1; D may be TRBD1 (5 bases). The TCR was taken from a young woman with Graves' hyperthyroidism that later progressed to Graves' ophthalmopathy. Sequenced: blood. This CDR3 is CASSAGTVGNTEAFF. The CDR3 DNA sequence: TGTGCCAGCAGTGCGGGGACGGTGGGTAACACTGAAGCTTTCTTT.